This T cell receptor (beta chain) was identified during a study of shared clonotypes between healthy human individuals (TCRdb year 2020). Notes on the research overall: The cohort included a few men and a couple of women between 18 and 49 years of age. Blood TCR repertoires of about five healthy adults were deeply sequenced to estimate repertoire size and the extent of clonotype sharing between individuals. To increase sequencing depth and limit assay-specific biases, different laboratories used diverse techniques to prepare libraries and sequence TCR repertoires. Leukapheresis yielded between about 0.85 and 9.5 billion PBMCs per donor. Here is what the overall study found, with its caveats: Based on pairwise subsampling, the degree of clonotype sharing among donors was expected to be affected by sequencing depth. Sampling was limited to blood, and TCR repertoires in tissue likely differ from TCR repertoires in blood. Because the study included only a small number of donors, the genetic and exposure-history diversity represented was limited.

The donors were healthy, HIV-negative adults who had no recently reported acute infections or vaccinations. Every donor was a Caucasian adult residing in Nashville, Tennessee, USA. In the unsorted samples, 90 million to 100 million PBMCs were counted, and genomic DNA was extracted using the QIAamp DNA Blood Mini kit. Blood was obtained by leukapheresis, after which PBMCs were separated by Ficoll-Histopaque density gradient centrifugation and cryopreserved in liquid nitrogen vapor phase. Notes on this clone: There is no known antigen for this receptor. Base qualities are not provided; no much larger clone lies one nucleotide away.

The germline V and J ends show losses of 4 bases and 4 bases respectively, and no gene match explains 7 bases of the junction. The CDR3 has 16 amino acids, counting the end cysteine and phenylalanine. The kept DNA is CDR3 alone, 48 bases in frame from the first base. The CDR1 and CDR2 encoded by the germline V gene are SGHTA and FQGTGA. Using the deep immunoSEQ assay, TCR CDR3 regions were amplified from genomic DNA by multiplex PCR. For each cell subset, the extracted genomic DNA was distributed evenly across all wells of several immunoSEQ 96-well plates, and each plate served as one replicate. For unsorted PBMC, each replicate PCR was loaded with roughly 330 ng genomic DNA, equivalent to some 27,000 T cell genomes. Unsorted PBMC genomic DNA was sequenced across ten immunoSEQ deep assay plates. Purified libraries were quantified with a Qubit 3.0 fluorometer, sized on a Bioanalyzer 2100, and re-quantified with the KAPA Library Quantification kit. Every immunoSEQ 96-well plate was sequenced on a dedicated single-read 150-cycle Illumina NextSeq 550 flow cell. Regarding the original processing steps: Because the immunoSEQ output included only junctional sequences and no quality scores, the filtering could not be the same as the filtering used for full-length reads. To assign V/J genes and CDR3, sequences were annotated against IMGT germline references using PyIR, a Python wrapper for IgBLAST v1.9. Any read was removed if the V/J assignment was weak (E-value above 1e-6), the CDR3 was missing, or the read contained stop codons, out-of-frame junctions, or ambiguous translated residues. V3J clonotypes were defined as sequences sharing an identical inferred V gene, J gene, and CDR3 amino acid sequence. The percentage overlap between two repertoires was calculated by dividing the number of shared unique clonotypes by the size of the smaller repertoire. Richness of each repertoire was evaluated using RTK rarefaction, the Chao1 estimator, and Recon v2.1 estimates of unobserved clonotypes. As stored in TCRdb, this immuneACCESS dataset retains in-frame rearrangements with V and J assigned. A fraction of the clones does not appear; measured against another copy, unresolved V genes explain less than half of the discrepancy, and the remainder lacks a known reason. D and trimming were read from the DNA, whereas the V and J calls and clone size are those reported in that table. This sample lists about 470,000 clones; around 79% were detected once. Approximately 13% of the sample comes from the top ten.

The sequencing sample was made of PBMCs. The rearrangement combines TRBV7-3 with TRBJ2-3; a stretch of 11 junction bases matches TRBD2. This sequence originates from a woman aged 40 to 49 in good health. Some clones in this sample may be carry-over from other donors' samples. The nucleotides are TGTGCCAGCAGCTCGGGGATAGCGGGAGGGGCAGATACGCAGTATTTT. Its protein is CASSSGIAGGADTQYF.